These 23 T cell receptor beta chains came from one sample sequenced in a study of T cell responses to AZD1222 COVID-19 vaccine. Here immunoSEQ multiplex PCR was the method, and the copy in TCRdb shows in-frame clones only, minus some. Altogether 100,000 to 150,000 clones are present, about nine tenths being singletons, with the ten largest covering 1.4% to 1.5%. Sequenced material: peripheral blood, taken on day 0 of AZD1222 vaccination. These receptors originate from an adult in good health.

V gene TRBV19 combines with J gene TRBJ1-4; unclear D gene. The CDR3 totals 12 residues. From germline, CDR1 is LNHDA and CDR2 SQIVND (reference sequence). V lost 8 bases, J lost 4 bases, and 8 bases lay in between. The CDR3 coding sequence is TGTGCCAGTGAGTCAGTTAATGAAAAACTGTTTTTT. Its protein product is CASESVNEKLFF.

The chain links TRBV6-5 to TRBJ2-7; D may be TRBD1 (5 bases). The germline V gene has CDR1 MNHEY and CDR2 SVGAGI. The CDR3 length is 13 residues. The germline V and J ends were trimmed by 6 bases and 2 bases, with 11 bases remaining between them. The CDR3 nucleotides are TGTGCCAGCAGCCTTAAGGGGACCTACGAGCAGTACTTC. The encoded protein is CASSLKGTYEQYF.

The chain combines TRBV29-1 with TRBJ1-1; D uncertain. Trimming removed 6 bases at V and 1 base at J, with 21 bases between. The CDR3 is made up of 16 amino acids. Germline CDR1 is SQVTM and CDR2 is ANQGSEA. This chain's CDR3 is CSVGVSPLLTNTEAFF. Here the CDR3 DNA reads TGCAGCGTGGGTGTGTCACCTCTTCTAACGAACACTGAAGCTTTCTTT.

The chain links TRBV5-4 to TRBJ1-5, with a tentative D call TRBD1 (5 bases). This CDR3 has 13 amino acids. V lost 2 bases to trimming and J lost 4 bases, with 7 bases between them. Germline assignment: CDR1 SGHNT and CDR2 YYREEE (reference sequence). The chain's CDR3 is CASSFDRNQPQHF. CDR3 bases: TGTGCCAGCAGCTTTGACAGAAATCAGCCCCAGCATTTT.

The genes are TRBV30 and TRBJ1-3; perhaps TRBD1 as D (5 bases). Germline CDR1 and CDR2: GTSNPN and SVGIG (reference sequence). The CDR3 consists of 14 residues. Trimming cost V 1 base and J 6 bases, with 13 bases left between them. CDR3 sequence (DNA): TGTGCCTGGAGTGGCAGGGTTTTGGTAAACACCATATATTTT. Encoded protein: CAWSGRVLVNTIYF.

The V and J genes are TRBV5-1 and TRBJ1-1; D unresolved. This CDR3 has 14 residues. V lost 4 bases and J lost 1, with 11 bases in between. Germline loops: CDR1 SGHRS, CDR2 YFSETQ. The CDR3 reads CASSPDAGNTEAFF. CDR3 nucleotides: TGCGCCAGCAGCCCCGATGCGGGGAACACTGAAGCTTTCTTT.

This clone came up once. V and J are TRBV27 and TRBJ2-7; D may be TRBD1 (5 bases). Germline CDR1 and CDR2: MNHEY and SMNVEV (reference sequence). V was shortened by 8 bases and J by 1 base, with 9 bases between the two germline ends. The CDR3 runs to 12 residues. The CDR3 protein is CASGSGSYEQYF. Written as DNA, the CDR3 is TGTGCCAGCGGCTCAGGGTCCTACGAGCAGTACTTC.

The chain employs TRBV27 and TRBJ1-6, with D unclear. Germline loops: CDR1 MNHEY, CDR2 SMNVEV (reference sequence). The CDR3 has 14 amino acids. Trimming removed 3 bases from V and 5 bases from J, with 8 bases in between. This CDR3 reads CASSFLGDNSPLHF. Written as DNA, the CDR3 is TGTGCCAGCAGTTTTCTGGGAGATAATTCACCCCTCCACTTT.

The J gene is TRBJ1-1, the V gene TRBV6-5, with D tentatively TRBD1 (5 bases). The length of the CDR3 is 14 residues. Germline loops: CDR1 MNHEY, CDR2 SVGAGI. V lost 6 bases and J 2 bases, leaving 13 bases between the germline ends. Here the CDR3 reads CASRAGTANTEAFF. DNA of the CDR3: TGTGCCAGCAGGGCCGGGACGGCAAACACTGAAGCTTTCTTT.

V gene TRBV7-3 combines with J gene TRBJ1-1; D gene unclear. Germline assignment: CDR1 SGHTA and CDR2 FQGTGA. This CDR3 spans 14 amino acids. The germline V and J ends were trimmed by 5 bases and 3 bases, with 13 bases remaining between them. CDR3 in amino acids: CASSLRNVDTEAFF. CDR3 nucleotide sequence: TGTGCCAGCAGCCTACGTAATGTGGACACTGAAGCTTTCTTT. The full variable domain, its missing parts supplied by reference TRBV7-3 and TRBJ1-1, is GAGVSQTPSNKVTEKGKYVELRCDPISGHTALYWYRQSLGQGPEFLIYFQGTGAADDSGLPNDRFFAVRPEGSVSTLKIQRTERGDSAVYLCASSLRNVDTEAFFGQGTRLTVV.

The chain uses TRBV28 and TRBJ2-1; 8 bases match TRBD2. Trimming cost V 10 bases and J 3 bases; bases outside gene matches: 14. Germline-derived CDR1 and CDR2 are MDHEN and SYDVKM. This CDR3 contains 16 residues. CDR3 sequence: CATKAGAGGFYNEQFF. CDR3 coding DNA: TGTGCCACCAAGGCAGGGGCGGGGGGATTCTACAATGAGCAGTTCTTC.

V is TRBV18 and J is TRBJ1-1; 8 bases map to TRBD1. Losses at the gene ends were 6 bases for V and 0 bases for J; bases not matched to a gene: 3. Germline CDR1 reads KGHSH; CDR2 reads LQKENI. The CDR3 contains 14 residues. The chain's CDR3 is CASSPGGVNTEAFF. DNA of the CDR3: TGTGCCAGCTCCCCAGGGGGCGTGAACACTGAAGCTTTCTTT.

The rearrangement uses TRBV27 and TRBJ1-2, with a weak D call TRBD1 (6 bases). Trimming took off 3 bases at V and 8 bases at J, with 13 bases between the two ends. Germline CDR1 reads MNHEY; CDR2 reads SMNVEV (reference sequence). The CDR3 runs to 13 residues. CDR3 loop: CASSFGGAGGYTF. Here the CDR3 DNA reads TGTGCCAGCAGTTTTGGGGGGGCCGGGGGCTACACCTTC.

The genes are TRBV28 and TRBJ1-2, with D perhaps TRBD1 (5 bases). V lost 10 bases to trimming and J lost 8 bases, with 11 bases between them. The CDR3 sequence is 10 residues long. Germline V gene sequence: CDR1 MDHEN, CDR2 SYDVKM. The chain's CDR3 is CATHGGGYTF. Here the CDR3 DNA reads TGTGCCACTCATGGGGGAGGCTACACCTTC.

This clone was counted once. The chain joins TRBV3-1 (or the pseudogene TRBV3-2) to TRBJ1-3; a possible D gene is TRBD1 (5 bases). V gave up 3 bases and J gave up 4 bases, with 10 bases separating them. Germline V lookup: CDR1 LGHDT, CDR2 YNNKEL (reference sequence). The CDR3 is made up of 14 amino acids. The CDR3 reads CASSQSGSGNTIYF. The CDR3 DNA sequence: TGTGCCAGCAGCCAGTCAGGGTCCGGAAACACCATATATTTT.

This clone was seen just once. V is TRBV4-1 and J is TRBJ1-1, with D perhaps matching TRBD1 (6 bases). Trimming removed 3 bases at V and 2 bases at J, with 16 bases between. The V gene's germline CDR1 is MGHRA and CDR2 YSYEKL. The CDR3 is 16 residues long. CDR3 sequence (DNA): TGCGCCAGCAGCCACCCCACCGGGACAATTAACACTGAAGCTTTCTTT. This translates into CASSHPTGTINTEAFF.

This clone has just a few counts. The V and J genes are TRBV5-1 and TRBJ1-6, with TRBD1 matching 7 bases. The ends lost 0 bases at V and 6 bases at J; junction bases unmatched: 3. Per the germline V gene, CDR1 is SGHRS and CDR2 is YFSETQ. This CDR3 spans 15 amino acids. The CDR3 sequence: CASSLEQGGNSPLHF. The CDR3 region has the DNA TGCGCCAGCAGCTTGGAGCAGGGGGGTAATTCACCCCTCCACTTT. The complete variable domain, with remaining parts taken from reference TRBV5-1 and TRBJ1-6, reads KAGVTQTPRYLIKTRGQQVTLSCSPISGHRSVSWYQQTPGQGLQFLFEYFSETQRNKGNFPGRFSGRQFSNSRSEMNVSTLELGDSALYLCASSLEQGGNSPLHFGNGTRLTVT.

The CDR3 DNA reads as TGTGCCAGCAGCGTTGGGGGCGGTGGAAACACCATATATTTT. This sequence encodes CASSVGGGGNTIYF. The chain uses TRBV6-5 and TRBJ1-3; D is possibly TRBD1 (6 bases). Germline values: CDR1 MNHEY, CDR2 SVGAGI. The CDR3 consists of 14 residues. Deletions cut 6 bases from V and 3 bases from J, with 12 bases between.

The rearrangement joins TRBV5-1 to TRBJ2-7, with D tentatively TRBD1 or TRBD2 (5 bases each). This CDR3 comprises 14 residues. Trimming took off 2 bases at V and 4 bases at J, with 13 bases between the two ends. The germline V gene encodes CDR1 SGHRS and CDR2 YFSETQ. Here the CDR3 reads CASSFRGAWYEQYF. The CDR3 DNA follows: TGCGCCAGCAGCTTCCGAGGGGCCTGGTACGAGCAGTACTTC.

This clone was counted between two and nine times. This chain links TRBV12-3 or TRBV12-4 with TRBJ2-3; no clear D. This CDR3 comprises 12 residues. Trimming removed 4 bases at V and 2 bases at J, with 4 bases between. The CDR3 here is CASSWNTDTQYF. The CDR3 DNA is TGTGCCAGCAGTTGGAACACAGATACGCAGTATTTT.

V is TRBV11-3 and J is TRBJ1-3; D is unresolved. In germline, CDR1 is SGHNT, CDR2 YENEEA. Between the trimmed V and J ends, which lost 1 base and 2 bases, there was a span of 6 bases. CDR3 length: 14 residues. CDR3 loop: CASSLGTAGNTIYF. The CDR3 region has the DNA TGTGCCAGCAGCTTAGGCACAGCTGGAAACACCATATATTTT.

The chain combines TRBV2 with TRBJ1-4; TRBD1 agrees at 7 bases. Germline V gene lookup returns CDR1 SNHLY and CDR2 FYNNEI. V trimming: 3 bases; J trimming: 7 bases; junction bases outside the gene matches: 5. The CDR3 covers 14 residues. The CDR3 here is CASSEIGGFEKLFF. CDR3 bases: TGTGCCAGCAGTGAGATAGGGGGCTTTGAAAAACTGTTTTTT.

The chain employs TRBV5-1 and TRBJ1-2; a possible D gene is TRBD1 (5 bases). With 2 bases removed from V and 2 bases from J, the gap between germline ends came to 10 bases. The CDR3 length is 14 residues. Germline V CDR1 and CDR2: SGHRS, YFSETQ. CDR3 coding DNA: TGCGCCAGCAGCTTCGGACATACAAACTATGGCTACACCTTC. Protein: CASSFGHTNYGYTF.